Below, 10 T cell receptor beta chains from the same sample are listed, as sequenced in a study of cytomegalovirus exposure and HLA in healthy donors. Profiling relied on immunoSEQ multiplex PCR, and the TCRdb table lists in-frame clones only, not all of them. The sample records some 120,000 clones, about 87% being singletons. The specimen sequenced was PBMCs. These receptors all come from a woman aged 18-30 years in good health and CMV-seronegative.

In regard to this clone: Compared with germline, one end of the junction differs, possibly owing to a read error. This chain connects TRBV14 to TRBJ2-7, with 7 bases matching TRBD1. Per germline, CDR1 SGHDN and CDR2 FVKESK. This CDR3 is 14 amino acids long. The CDR3 protein is CASSRSVGRGRLLF. CDR3 nucleotides: TGTGCCAGCAGCCGATCAGTAGGAAGGGGGCGACTACTTTTC.

The chain links TRBV7-6 to TRBJ2-2; D possibly corresponds to TRBD2 (5 bases). The CDR3 runs to 15 residues. Per the germline V gene, CDR1 is SGHVS and CDR2 is FNYEAQ. V lost 5 bases and J lost 2, with 12 bases in between. The CDR3 here is CASSPNLANTGELFF. The CDR3 region has the DNA TGTGCCAGCAGCCCTAATCTAGCTAACACCGGGGAGCTGTTTTTT. Complete variable domain (other parts from reference TRBV7-6 and TRBJ2-2): GAGVSQSPRYKVTKRGQDVALRCDPISGHVSLYWYRQALGQGPEFLTYFNYEAQQDKSGLPNDRFSAERPEGSISTLTIQRTEQRDSAMYRCASSPNLANTGELFFGEGSRLTVL.

The rearrangement uses TRBV9 and TRBJ2-1, with D perhaps matching TRBD2 (5 bases). V gave up 0 bases and J gave up 2 bases, with 9 bases separating them. The CDR3 totals 15 residues. CDR1 is SGDLS, CDR2 YYNGEE, per germline. The CDR3 loop reads CASSVGASPYNEQFF. The CDR3 nucleotides are TGTGCCAGCAGCGTAGGAGCTAGCCCCTACAATGAGCAGTTCTTC.

The genes are TRBV30 and TRBJ2-1; TRBD2 matches 8 bases. CDR1 is GTSNPN and CDR2 is SVGIG in the germline V gene (reference sequence). This CDR3 has 15 amino acids. V shed 3 bases, J shed 10 bases, and the junction held 14 bases outside the gene matches. This CDR3 is CAWSGGLDPPLEQFF. CDR3 bases: TGTGCCTGGAGCGGGGGACTAGATCCCCCCCTGGAGCAGTTCTTC. The full variable domain, in which reference TRBV30 and TRBJ2-1 provide the parts outside the CDR3, is SQTIHQWPATLVQPVGSPLSLECTVEGTSNPNLYWYRQAAGRGLQLLFYSVGIGQISSEVPQNLSASRPQDRQFILSSKKLLLSDSGFYLCAWSGGLDPPLEQFFGPGTRLTVL.

The chain combines TRBV11-2 with TRBJ1-6; 11 nucleotides align to TRBD1. CDR3 length: 16 residues. CDR1 is SGHAT, CDR2 FQNNGV, per germline. V lost 1 base to trimming and J lost 8 bases; unmatched junction nucleotides: 4. CDR3 loop: CASSLVGDRGYSPLHF. The CDR3 DNA reads TGTGCCAGCAGCTTAGTAGGGGACAGGGGGTATTCACCCCTCCACTTT.

This clone was detected once. The J gene is TRBJ2-7, the V gene TRBV27; 11 bases are a match to TRBD1. Germline CDR1 and CDR2: MNHEY and SMNVEV (reference sequence). Trimming took 6 bases from V and 4 from J; bases not matched to a gene: 20. This CDR3 contains 19 residues. The CDR3 bases are TGTGCCAGCAGATTCCCCCGGGACAGGGGGTCTAAGCGGATATACGAGCAGTACTTC. This translates into CASRFPRDRGSKRIYEQYF.

This chain connects TRBV11-3 to TRBJ2-1; 7 bases are shared with TRBD2. V gave up 5 bases and J gave up 5 bases; unmatched junction bases: 9. CDR1 and CDR2 (germline): SGHNT, YENEEA. The CDR3 extends over 15 amino acids. CDR3 amino acids: CASSARLATHNEQFF. The CDR3 DNA reads as TGTGCCAGCAGCGCCCGACTAGCTACTCACAATGAGCAGTTCTTC.

V usage is TRBV6-1 and J usage is TRBJ2-2; the D is unclear. Germline V gives CDR1 MNHNS, CDR2 SASEGT. The CDR3 consists of 14 residues. The V end was cut by 2 bases, the J end by 3 bases, with 7 bases between. CDR3 amino acids: CASSEPIDTGELFF. CDR3 nucleotide sequence: TGTGCCAGCAGTGAACCCATAGACACCGGGGAGCTGTTTTTT.

This rearrangement joins TRBV28 to TRBJ1-1; the D gene is possibly TRBD1 (5 bases). Per the germline V gene, CDR1 is MDHEN and CDR2 is SYDVKM. CDR3 length: 15 amino acids. V was shortened by 6 bases and J by 6 bases, with 20 bases between the two germline ends. Here the CDR3 DNA reads TGTGCCAGCAGCCCTCGGGGGGAGGAAGTTCCTGAAGCTTTCTTT. This codes for CASSPRGEEVPEAFF.

This clone is a singleton in its sample. The chain recombines TRBV5-1 with TRBJ1-2; maybe TRBD1 (6 bases). V was cut by 3 bases and J by 6 bases, with 9 bases left in between. Germline V gives CDR1 SGHRS, CDR2 YFSETQ. This CDR3 spans 12 amino acids. This CDR3 reads CASSSEGDGYTF. The CDR3 region has the DNA TGCGCCAGCAGCTCCGAGGGGGATGGCTACACCTTC.